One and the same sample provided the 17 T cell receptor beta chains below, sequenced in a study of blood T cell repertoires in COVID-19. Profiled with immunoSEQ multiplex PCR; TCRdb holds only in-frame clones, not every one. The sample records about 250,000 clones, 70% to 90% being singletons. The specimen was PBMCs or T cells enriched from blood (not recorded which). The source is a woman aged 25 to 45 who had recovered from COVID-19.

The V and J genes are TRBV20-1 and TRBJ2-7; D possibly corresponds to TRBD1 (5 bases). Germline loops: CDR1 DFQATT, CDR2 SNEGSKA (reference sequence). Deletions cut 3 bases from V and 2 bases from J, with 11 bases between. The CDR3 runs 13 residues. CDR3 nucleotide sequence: TGCAGTGCTAGTTCAGGGCCCACCTACGAGCAGTACTTC. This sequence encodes CSASSGPTYEQYF.

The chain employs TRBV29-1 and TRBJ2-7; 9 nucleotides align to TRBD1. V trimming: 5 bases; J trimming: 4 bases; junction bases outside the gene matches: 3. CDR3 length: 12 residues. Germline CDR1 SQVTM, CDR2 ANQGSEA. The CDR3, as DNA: TGCAGCGTTCTACAGGGGGCGTACGAGCAGTACTTC. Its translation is CSVLQGAYEQYF.

The CDR3 sequence is CASSQGGNTGELFF. For the CDR3, the DNA is TGCGCCAGCAGTCAAGGGGGGAACACCGGGGAGCTGTTTTTT. J is TRBJ2-2 and V is TRBV5-1; D may be TRBD1 (6 bases). The CDR3 has 14 residues. Trimming cost V 5 bases and J 1 base, with 9 bases left between them. Per the germline V gene, CDR1 is SGHRS and CDR2 is YFSETQ.

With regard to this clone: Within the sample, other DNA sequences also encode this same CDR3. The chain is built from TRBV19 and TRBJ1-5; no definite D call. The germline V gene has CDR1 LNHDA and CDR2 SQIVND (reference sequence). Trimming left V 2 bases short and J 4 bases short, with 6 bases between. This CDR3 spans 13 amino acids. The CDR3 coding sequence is TGTGCCAGTAGTATATCAGGTAATCAGCCCCAGCATTTT. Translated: CASSISGNQPQHF.

CDR3: CASRWGLANSYEQYF. Written as DNA, the CDR3 is TGTGCCAGCAGGTGGGGACTAGCGAATTCCTACGAGCAGTACTTC. J is TRBJ2-7 and V is TRBV28, with 10 nucleotides matching TRBD2. CDR1 is MDHEN and CDR2 is SYDVKM in the germline V gene. V shed 6 bases, J shed 1 base, and the junction held 6 bases outside the gene matches. The CDR3 is made up of 15 amino acids.

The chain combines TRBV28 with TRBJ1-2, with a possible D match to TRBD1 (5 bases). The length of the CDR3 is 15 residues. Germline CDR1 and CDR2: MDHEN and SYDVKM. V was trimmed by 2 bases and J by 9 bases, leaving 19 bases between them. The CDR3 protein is CASSLGGGGSSSYTF. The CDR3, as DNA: TGTGCCAGCAGTTTAGGGGGGGGAGGGAGCAGTAGCTACACCTTC.

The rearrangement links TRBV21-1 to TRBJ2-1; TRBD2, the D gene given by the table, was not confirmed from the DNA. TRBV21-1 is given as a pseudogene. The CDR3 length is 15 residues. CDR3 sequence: CASSKGNGSGNEQFF. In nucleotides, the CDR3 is TGTGCCAGCAGCAAAGGGAACGGGAGCGGAAATGAGCAGTTCTTC.

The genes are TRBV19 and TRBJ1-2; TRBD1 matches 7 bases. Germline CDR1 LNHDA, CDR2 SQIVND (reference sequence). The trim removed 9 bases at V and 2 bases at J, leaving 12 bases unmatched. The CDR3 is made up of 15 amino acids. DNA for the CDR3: TGTGCCAGCCAACAGGGGCAGGCTCGAAACTATGGCTACACCTTC. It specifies CASQQGQARNYGYTF.

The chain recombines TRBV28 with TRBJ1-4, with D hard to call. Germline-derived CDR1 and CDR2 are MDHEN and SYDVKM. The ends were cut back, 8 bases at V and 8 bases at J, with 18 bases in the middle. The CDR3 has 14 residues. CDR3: CASRPTSGLEKLFF. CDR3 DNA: TGTGCCAGCCGCCCAACCTCGGGGTTGGAAAAACTGTTTTTT.

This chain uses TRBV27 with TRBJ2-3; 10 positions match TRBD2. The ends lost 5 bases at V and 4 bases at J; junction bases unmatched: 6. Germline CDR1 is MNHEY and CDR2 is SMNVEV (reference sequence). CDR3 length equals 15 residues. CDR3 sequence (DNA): TGTGCCAGCAGTCTGACAGCGGGAGGGCCAGATACGCAGTATTTT. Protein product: CASSLTAGGPDTQYF.

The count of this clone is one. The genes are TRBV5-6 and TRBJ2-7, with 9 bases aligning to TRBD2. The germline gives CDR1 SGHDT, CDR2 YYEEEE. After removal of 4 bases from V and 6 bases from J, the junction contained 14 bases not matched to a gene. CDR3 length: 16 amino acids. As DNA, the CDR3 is TGTGCCAGCAGCGTCCTTGCGGGGGGGCATTTATCCGAGCAGTACTTC. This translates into CASSVLAGGHLSEQYF.

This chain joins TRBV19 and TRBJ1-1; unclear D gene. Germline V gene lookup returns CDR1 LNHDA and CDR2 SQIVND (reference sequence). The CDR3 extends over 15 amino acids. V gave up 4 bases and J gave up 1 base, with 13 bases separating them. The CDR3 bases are TGTGCCAGTAGTAGTACCGGGTTACCGAACACTGAAGCTTTCTTT. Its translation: CASSSTGLPNTEAFF.

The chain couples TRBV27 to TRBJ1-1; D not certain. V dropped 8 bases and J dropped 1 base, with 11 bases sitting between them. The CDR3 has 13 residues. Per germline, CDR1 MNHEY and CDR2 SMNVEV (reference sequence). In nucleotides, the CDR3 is TGTGCCAGCGGAGGACTTGGGAACACTGAAGCTTTCTTT. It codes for CASGGLGNTEAFF.

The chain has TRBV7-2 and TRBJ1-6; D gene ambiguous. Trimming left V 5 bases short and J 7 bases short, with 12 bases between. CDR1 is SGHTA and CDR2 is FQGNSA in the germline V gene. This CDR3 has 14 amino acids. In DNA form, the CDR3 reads TGTGCCAGCAGCCTGCGATGGTTCAATTCACCCCTCCACTTT. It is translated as CASSLRWFNSPLHF.

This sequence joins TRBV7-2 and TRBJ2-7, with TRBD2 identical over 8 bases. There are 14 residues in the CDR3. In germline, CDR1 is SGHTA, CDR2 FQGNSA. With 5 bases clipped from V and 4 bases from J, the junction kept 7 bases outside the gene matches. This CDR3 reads CASSQSGGKYEQYF. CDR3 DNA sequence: TGTGCCAGCAGCCAGAGCGGGGGCAAGTACGAGCAGTACTTC.

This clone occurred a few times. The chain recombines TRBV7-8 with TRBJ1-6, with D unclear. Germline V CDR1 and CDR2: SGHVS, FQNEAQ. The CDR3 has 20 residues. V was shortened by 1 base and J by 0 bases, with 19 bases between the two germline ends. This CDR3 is CASSLDPRSPLSSYNSPLHF. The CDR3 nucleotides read TGTGCCAGCAGCTTAGATCCCAGGTCCCCCCTGAGCTCCTATAATTCACCCCTCCACTTT.

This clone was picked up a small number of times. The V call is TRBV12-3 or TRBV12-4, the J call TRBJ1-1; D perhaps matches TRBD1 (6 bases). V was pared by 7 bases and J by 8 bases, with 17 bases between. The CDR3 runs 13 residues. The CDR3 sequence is CASTPTGYDEAFF. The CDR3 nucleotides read TGTGCCAGCACCCCTACAGGGTACGACGAAGCTTTCTTT.